Each of the 5 T cell receptor beta chains below was sequenced from the same sample in a study of T cell repertoires in cytomegalovirus infection. TCRdb reprocessed the reads via MiXCR and lists one record per CDR3 protein. The table has around 740,000 distinct CDR3 sequences, 35% to 45% seen once. Input material: PBMCs. Receptors were obtained from a human donor in good health (CMV status not recorded). Some clones in this sample may be carry-over from other donors' samples.

This clonotype turned up a few times. The chain uses TRBV28 and TRBJ1-2, with TRBD1 as a possible D gene (5 bases). The CDR3 has 14 residues. V lost 2 bases and J lost 6, with 13 bases in between. The germline CDR1 and CDR2 sequences are MDHEN and SYDVKM. The CDR3 reads CASSLGQGGHGYTF. As DNA, the CDR3 is TGTGCCAGCAGTTTAGGGCAGGGCGGGCATGGCTACACCTTC.

This clonotype appeared a few times. The V gene is TRBV15, the J gene TRBJ1-4, with unresolved D. Trimming removed 5 bases from V and 0 bases from J, with 7 bases in between. This CDR3 comprises 14 residues. Germline loops: CDR1 LNHNV, CDR2 YYDKDF (reference sequence). The CDR3 region has the DNA TGTGCCACCAGCTTTATTGCAACTAATGAAAAACTGTTTTTT. This sequence encodes CATSFIATNEKLFF.

As regards this clonotype: One junction end disagrees with the germline gene, perhaps due to a read error. The chain has TRBV28 and TRBJ2-3; D tentatively reads TRBD1 or TRBD2 (6 bases each). Germline V lookup: CDR1 MDHEN, CDR2 SYDVKM. CDR3 size: 14 residues. CDR3 amino acids: CASSLGGDTYTQYF. The CDR3 DNA sequence: TGTGCCAGCAGTTTGGGCGGGGACACATATACGCAGTATTTT. Together with reference TRBV28 and TRBJ2-3, the CDR3 gives the full variable domain: DVKVTQSSRYLVKRTGEKVFLECVQDMDHENMFWYRQDPGLGLRLIYFSYDVKMKEKGDIPEGYSVSREKKERFSLILESASTNQTSMYLCASSLGGDTYTQYFGPGTRLTVL.

V is TRBV7-9 and J is TRBJ2-7; no clear D gene. Germline V lookup: CDR1 SEHNR, CDR2 FQNEAQ (reference sequence). V gave up 5 bases and J gave up 7 bases, with 12 bases separating them. This CDR3 is built from 12 residues. In nucleotides, the CDR3 is TGTGCCAGCAGCCCTGAAACAACGGAGCAGTACTTC. The encoded protein is CASSPETTEQYF.

This clonotype was counted at least ten times. This chain connects TRBV28 to TRBJ1-5; possible D gene TRBD1, 6 bases. V gave up 2 bases and J gave up 0 bases, with 8 bases separating them. Germline V gene sequence: CDR1 MDHEN, CDR2 SYDVKM. The CDR3 sequence is 15 residues long. In DNA, the CDR3 is TGTGCCAGCAGTTTACAGGGACATAGCAATCAGCCCCAGCATTTT. Translated: CASSLQGHSNQPQHF.